This T cell receptor (beta chain) was identified during a study of T cells after posttransplantation cyclophosphamide. Notes on the study in general: TRB overlap between skin or GI tissue T cells and blood was limited. Donor-recipient repertoire similarity was low at 1-2 months, rising over year one.

Trimming stripped 6 bases from V and 1 base from J, with 7 bases between. Per germline, CDR1 MNHEY and CDR2 SVGAGI. The CDR3 has 13 residues. Assay used: immunoSEQ multiplex PCR; TCRdb lists only in-frame clones, some missing. The data show over 30,000 clones, none appearing only once, with roughly 4.3% held by the ten largest. The table lists this clone with a few counts. What it binds is unknown. The sequenced sample consisted of PBMCs. The gene calls are TRBV6-5 and TRBJ1-5, with no clear D. The receptor comes from a woman aged 50 to 60 in good health and a related stem cell transplant donor. The DNA for the CDR3 is TGTGCCAGCAGAAAAGAGAGCAATCAGCCCCAGCATTTT. Amino acids: CASRKESNQPQHF.